What follows are 22 T cell receptor beta chains derived from one specimen sequenced in a study of T cell repertoires in cytomegalovirus infection. Their cognate antigens are unknown. TCRdb reanalysed the reads using MiXCR and keeps one entry per CDR3 protein. The sample has about 570,000 distinct CDR3 sequences; 35% to 50% are singletons. The sample consisted of cultured PBMCs, taken from culture after CMV antigen stimulation. These receptors all stem from a human donor in good health (CMV status not recorded). Some clones in this sample may be carry-over from other donors' samples.

This clonotype came up a few times. V gene TRBV7-2 combines with J gene TRBJ2-1; TRBD2 matches 12 bases. Germline-derived CDR1 and CDR2 are SGHTA and FQGNSA. Trimming removed 2 bases from V and 10 bases from J; junction bases left unmatched: 6. The CDR3 runs to 15 residues. The CDR3 coding sequence is TGTGCCAGCAGCTTAATACTAGCGGGAGGAGGCGAGCAGTTCTTC. The encoded protein is CASSLILAGGGEQFF.

V usage is TRBV12-3 or TRBV12-4 and J usage is TRBJ2-1; 11 positions agree with TRBD1. The CDR3 extends over 16 amino acids. Trimming removed 5 bases from V and 2 bases from J; junction bases left unmatched: 5. DNA for the CDR3: TGTGCCAGCAGTGGGGGGACAGGGGGAGCCTACAATGAGCAGTTCTTC. It is translated as CASSGGTGGAYNEQFF.

This clonotype occurred a few times. The J gene is TRBJ1-2, the V gene TRBV27; D may be TRBD1 (5 bases). Germline V CDR1 and CDR2: MNHEY, SMNVEV (reference sequence). V lost 3 bases and J lost 8, with 13 bases in between. This CDR3 has 13 residues. CDR3 sequence (DNA): TGTGCCAGCAGTTTCCAAGGGGTTGGGGGCTACACCTTC. This codes for CASSFQGVGGYTF.

The V call is TRBV7-2, the J call TRBJ2-2; 9 nucleotides match TRBD2. The CDR3 covers 16 residues. Losses at the gene ends were 1 base for V and 9 bases for J; bases not matched to a gene: 9. CDR1 and CDR2 (germline): SGHTA, FQGNSA. CDR3 nucleotides: TGTGCCAGCAGCTTAGGGGGTAGCGGGAGTATTAGGGAGCTGTTTTTT. It encodes CASSLGGSGSIRELFF.

The J gene is TRBJ2-2, the V gene TRBV6-2 or TRBV6-3, with D maybe TRBD2 (6 bases). This CDR3 region has 15 residues. V was shortened by 0 bases and J by 6 bases, with 11 bases between the two germline ends. Germline V gene lookup returns CDR1 MNHEY and CDR2 SVGEGT. CDR3 sequence: CASSYSRRGAGELFF. As DNA, the CDR3 is TGTGCCAGCAGTTACTCGCGGAGGGGCGCCGGGGAGCTGTTTTTT.

This chain uses TRBV7-2 with TRBJ1-3; TRBD1 is a possible D gene (5 bases). The V and J ends lost 3 bases and 4 bases respectively, with 10 bases between them. This CDR3 has 14 amino acids. From germline, CDR1 is SGHTA and CDR2 FQGNSA. The CDR3 loop is CASSLRQLGNTIYF. In DNA, the CDR3 is TGTGCCAGCAGCTTGAGACAGCTAGGAAACACCATATATTTT.

This clonotype was counted only a few times. V and J are TRBV7-9 and TRBJ2-2; D gene uncertain. Between the trimmed V and J ends, which lost 6 bases and 4 bases, there was a span of 12 bases. This CDR3 contains 14 residues. The germline gives CDR1 SEHNR, CDR2 FQNEAQ (reference sequence). CDR3: CASRKWDSTGELFF. CDR3 sequence (DNA): TGTGCCAGCAGGAAGTGGGATTCCACCGGGGAGCTGTTTTTT.

The gene calls are TRBV20-1 and TRBJ2-4, with D tentatively TRBD2 (7 bases). Trimming took off 4 bases at V and 8 bases at J, with 15 bases between the two ends. The CDR3 has 13 amino acids. CDR1 and CDR2 (germline): DFQATT, SNEGSKA (reference sequence). The CDR3 coding sequence is TGCAGTGCTAAAGGGGGGGCTGGGGACATTCAGTACTTC. Its translation is CSAKGGAGDIQYF.

The gene calls are TRBV4-2 and TRBJ1-1; D not certain. The CDR3 is made up of 15 amino acids. V was clipped by 0 bases and J by 4 bases, with 12 bases between them. Germline-derived CDR1 and CDR2 are LGHNA and YNFKEQ. The CDR3 loop is CASSQEAEGSTEAFF. Here the CDR3 DNA reads TGTGCCAGCAGCCAAGAGGCGGAGGGAAGCACTGAAGCTTTCTTT.

The chain employs TRBV27 and TRBJ2-3; D is possibly TRBD2 (7 bases). Trimming took 8 bases from V and 4 from J, leaving 16 bases between them. The germline V gene encodes CDR1 MNHEY and CDR2 SMNVEV (reference sequence). The CDR3 runs to 14 residues. The CDR3 DNA is TGTGCCAGCCGGCGAGGGGGGGCCGCAGATACGCAGTATTTT. This translates into CASRRGGAADTQYF.

The gene calls are TRBV9 and TRBJ2-3; D unresolved. Germline values: CDR1 SGDLS, CDR2 YYNGEE. Trimming shortened V by 4 bases and J by 1 base, and 16 bases separated the two germline ends. This CDR3 has 16 residues. The CDR3 is CASSLVSSGRTDTQYF. As DNA, the CDR3 is TGTGCCAGCAGCCTCGTCTCTTCGGGCCGCACAGATACGCAGTATTTT.

The rearrangement uses TRBV7-4 and TRBJ2-7, with 8 bases fitting TRBD2. V lost 2 bases and J lost 1; bases outside the gene matches: 4. The CDR3 extends over 15 amino acids. Germline V gene lookup returns CDR1 SGHVT and CDR2 SQSDAQ. The CDR3: CASSLPGGPSYEQYF. CDR3 nucleotide sequence: TGTGCCAGCAGCTTACCGGGAGGGCCTTCCTACGAGCAGTACTTC.

V is TRBV20-1 and J is TRBJ2-5; possible D gene TRBD2, 6 bases. The V and J ends lost 6 bases and 5 bases respectively, with 16 bases between them. Germline V lookup: CDR1 DFQATT, CDR2 SNEGSKA (reference sequence). This CDR3 contains 13 residues. CDR3 in amino acids: CSARIWGEETQYF. The CDR3 DNA is TGCAGTGCCCGCATTTGGGGGGAGGAGACCCAGTACTTC.

The chain uses TRBV7-9 and TRBJ2-1; 9 positions agree with TRBD2. The CDR3 is 15 amino acids. The J segment lost 10 bases and the V segment lost 5 bases, leaving 12 bases of the junction unmatched. Germline V lookup: CDR1 SEHNR, CDR2 FQNEAQ (reference sequence). The CDR3: CASSPLAGVFGEQFF. The CDR3 DNA reads as TGTGCCAGCAGCCCCTTAGCGGGAGTCTTTGGAGAGCAGTTCTTC.

This clonotype was observed a handful of times. The V call is TRBV12-3 or TRBV12-4, the J call TRBJ1-2; 7 bases map to TRBD1. V trimming: 1 base; J trimming: 7 bases; junction bases outside the gene matches: 3. The CDR3 loop spans 13 amino acids. The CDR3 spells CASSLGQGVGYTF. In nucleotides, the CDR3 is TGTGCCAGCAGTTTAGGACAGGGAGTTGGCTACACCTTC.

J is TRBJ2-7 and V is TRBV9; 8 bases are shared with TRBD2. Trimming removed 4 bases from V and 0 bases from J; junction bases left unmatched: 6. This CDR3 has 15 residues. In germline, CDR1 is SGDLS, CDR2 YYNGEE. This CDR3 reads CASSNRSGGSYEQYF. CDR3 nucleotide sequence: TGTGCCAGCAGCAATCGGAGCGGGGGCTCCTACGAGCAGTACTTC.

The genes are TRBV12-3 or TRBV12-4 and TRBJ2-3; maybe TRBD1 (12 bases). The ends were cut back, 6 bases at V and 0 bases at J, with 40 bases in the middle. This CDR3 comprises 24 residues. The CDR3 coding sequence is TGTGCCAGCAGCACCCTCCTCGGGACAGGGGGCCTCTTAGCGGGGGGGACTAGCACAGATACGCAGTATTTT. The encoded protein is CASSTLLGTGGLLAGGTSTDTQYF.

CDR3 DNA: TGTGCCAGCAGAATGGGGGACCAAGAGACCCAGTACTTC. Translating it yields CASRMGDQETQYF. V gene TRBV6-6 combines with J gene TRBJ2-5; either TRBD1 or TRBD2 may supply D (5 bases each). Germline V gene data show CDR1 as MNHNY and CDR2 as SVGAGI (reference sequence). This CDR3 is 13 amino acids long. The ends were cut back, 6 bases at V and 0 bases at J, with 8 bases in the middle.

This chain uses TRBV12-3 or TRBV12-4 with TRBJ2-2; D is perhaps TRBD1 (5 bases). With 5 bases removed from V and 6 bases from J, the gap between germline ends came to 16 bases. This CDR3 has 15 amino acids. CDR3 region: CASSPRAVGAGELFF. DNA of the CDR3: TGTGCCAGCAGTCCCCGGGCCGTAGGGGCCGGGGAGCTGTTTTTT.

The CDR3 reads CASSLNSQGETQYF. Written as DNA, the CDR3 is TGTGCCAGCAGCTTAAATTCTCAGGGAGAAACCCAGTACTTC. The rearrangement uses TRBV7-9 and TRBJ2-5; D may be TRBD1 or TRBD2 (5 bases each). The CDR3 covers 14 residues. Germline V gene sequence: CDR1 SEHNR, CDR2 FQNEAQ (reference sequence). Trimming took 2 bases from V and 8 from J, leaving 15 bases between them.

The chain recombines TRBV20-1 with TRBJ1-1; D remains unclear. Germline assignment: CDR1 DFQATT and CDR2 SNEGSKA (reference sequence). CDR3 length: 14 residues. Trimming stripped 2 bases from V and 0 bases from J, with 10 bases between. CDR3 loop: CSARQRIMNTEAFF. The DNA of the CDR3 is TGCAGTGCTAGACAGAGAATCATGAACACTGAAGCTTTCTTT.

In nucleotides, the CDR3 is TGCGCCAGCAGCTCATACATCCTCGGGGCGGGAGCCTACGAGCAGTACTTC. Residues: CASSSYILGAGAYEQYF. The J gene is TRBJ2-7, the V gene TRBV4-3; 7 positions agree with TRBD2. CDR1 is LGHNA, CDR2 YSLEER, per germline. This CDR3 is 17 amino acids long. V gave up 5 bases and J gave up 2 bases; unmatched junction bases: 15.